These T cell receptor beta chains were read from a single sample in a study of blood T cell repertoires in COVID-19. Generated by immunoSEQ multiplex PCR, the TCRdb table keeps only in-frame clones and is missing some. The repertoire holds roughly 57,000 clones, over 75% seen once, with 15% to 20% in the top ten. Source material: peripheral blood. All receptors come from a man aged 80 or over with acute or convalescent COVID-19. The CDR3 runs from the conserved cysteine through the conserved F or W. Fields, in order: J gene, clone size, D gene, V gene, CDR3 DNA, CDR3 protein. A D gene is named only where the DNA matches it firmly. Not all rows give a size; the values are once, few, many and, for expanded clones, a class.

TRBJ2-3 | - | TRBD1 | TRBV19 | TGTGCCAGTAGTAGAAGGCAGGGGGCAAACACAGATACGCAGTATTTT | CASSRRQGANTDTQYF
TRBJ1-1 | - | TRBD1 | TRBV5-1 | TGCGCCAGCAGCTCCCCGATGACAGGGGGCACTGAAGCTTTCTTT | CASSSPMTGGTEAFF
TRBJ1-1 | - | TRBD1 | TRBV29-1 | TGCAGCGTTGAACTACAGGGGGCTAGGTCTGAAGCTTTCTTT | CSVELQGARSEAFF
TRBJ2-5 | few | TRBD1 | TRBV5-1 | TGCGCCAGCAGCGAACGACAGGGGGGGCAGACCCAGTACTTC | CASSERQGGQTQYF
TRBJ1-2 | - | - | TRBV19 | TGTGCCAGTAGCGTTGACGGGTTCTATGGCTACACCTTC | CASSVDGFYGYTF
TRBJ1-3 | - | - | TRBV18 | TGTGCCAGCTCACCAGGCAGGGGCGACACCATATATTTT | CASSPGRGDTIYF
TRBJ2-3 | - | TRBD2 | TRBV9 | TGTGCCAGCAGCGGAGGACTAGCGGGGGACCCGGCAAGCACAGATACGCAGTATTTT | CASSGGLAGDPASTDTQYF
TRBJ2-1 | - | - | TRBV6-5 | TGTGCCAGCAGTAATACAGGGCTGTCCTACAATGAGCAGTTCTTC | CASSNTGLSYNEQFF
TRBJ2-1 | - | TRBD1 | TRBV7-9 | TGTGCCAGCACCATAACGGGGACAGGGGGTTACGAGCAGTTCTTC | CASTITGTGGYEQFF
TRBJ1-2 | - | - | TRBV3-1/TRBV3-2 | TGTGCCAGCAGCCAAGAGGGGGCCGGGGATAACTATGGCTACACCTTC | CASSQEGAGDNYGYTF
TRBJ2-2 | - | - | TRBV11-1 | TGTGCCAGCAGCTTTGAGGTACAGGGCACCGGGGAGCTGTTTTTT | CASSFEVQGTGELFF
TRBJ1-1 | - | TRBD1 | TRBV18 | TGTGCCAGCTCCGCCAGCCAGGGGGCGACCACTGAAGCTTTCTTT | CASSASQGATTEAFF
TRBJ2-3 | - | - | TRBV10-3 | TGTGCCATCAGTGGGGGGCCTATGGATGATACGCAGTATTTT | CAISGGPMDDTQYF
TRBJ2-3 | - | TRBD2 | TRBV5-1 | TGCGCCAGCAGCTTGTTGGGGACTAGCGGCACAGATACGCAGTATTTT | CASSLLGTSGTDTQYF
TRBJ2-7 | - | TRBD1 | TRBV11-2 | TGTGCCAGCAGCCAAACAGGGGGTACCCTCTACGAGCAGTACTTC | CASSQTGGTLYEQYF
TRBJ1-5 | - | - | TRBV19 | TGTGCCAGTACTAGCCGCCAGAATAGCAATCAGCCCCAGCATTTT | CASTSRQNSNQPQHF
TRBJ2-5 | few | TRBD2 | TRBV9 | TGTGCCAGCAGCGCTAGCGGACGAGAGACCCAGTACTTC | CASSASGRETQYF
TRBJ1-6 | - | - | TRBV30 | TGTGCCTGGTCCAGGTCGAGCTCCTATAATTCACCCCTCCACTTT | CAWSRSSSYNSPLHF
TRBJ2-2 | - | - | TRBV5-1 | TGCGCCAGCAGCCCTGATCGGAGCACCGGGGAGCTGTTTTTT | CASSPDRSTGELFF
TRBJ1-2 | - | - | TRBV10-3 | TGTGCCATCAGTGACAGGGGTTATAACTATGGCTACACCTTC | CAISDRGYNYGYTF
TRBJ2-3 | - | - | TRBV7-2 | TGTGCCAGCAGCTTACCCCCGGGACACGGCACAGATACGCAGTATTTT | CASSLPPGHGTDTQYF
TRBJ2-6 | - | TRBD2 | TRBV3-1/TRBV3-2 | TGTGCCAGCAGCCAAGGGTTTCAGGGAGGACTAGGGTCTGGGGCCAACGTCCTGACTTTC | CASSQGFQGGLGSGANVLTF
TRBJ1-2 | - | - | TRBV6-5 | TGTGCCAGCAGTTACTCAAGGGGCCTGAAGGGAGGCTACACCTTC | CASSYSRGLKGGYTF
TRBJ2-5 | - | - | TRBV15 | TGTGCCACCAGCAGAGATGAGCGTAGAGAGACCCAGTACTTC | CATSRDERRETQYF
TRBJ1-1 | - | TRBD1 | TRBV18 | TGTGCCAGCTCACTGTTGACAGGGGGCCTAAATGTGAACACTGAAGCTTTCTTT | CASSLLTGGLNVNTEAFF
TRBJ2-1 | - | - | TRBV5-4 | TGTGCCAGCAGCTTGGGCGGGGCGGGGAGCCGCAATGAGCAGTTCTTC | CASSLGGAGSRNEQFF
TRBJ1-2 | - | TRBD1 | TRBV29-1 | TGCAGCGTTGACGGACAGGGGTGGGCTAACTATGGCTACACCTTC | CSVDGQGWANYGYTF
TRBJ2-7 | - | TRBD1 | TRBV5-6 | TGTGCCAGCAGCTCGACAGGGGGCTCCTACGAGCAGTACTTC | CASSSTGGSYEQYF
TRBJ1-1 | once | - | TRBV5-6 | TGTGCCAGCAGCTCAACAGGAGCACCCAGCACTGAAGCTTTCTTT | CASSSTGAPSTEAFF
TRBJ2-7 | - | TRBD2 | TRBV5-6 | TGTGCCAGCAGATCCGCCGGGACTAGTGTTTACGAGCAGTACTTC | CASRSAGTSVYEQYF
TRBJ1-1 | - | - | TRBV6-1 | TGTGCCAGCAGTGAATTAAGGGGCACTGAAGCTTTCTTT | CASSELRGTEAFF
TRBJ1-1 | - | TRBD1 | TRBV18 | TGTGCCAGCTCGACCGGGACAGCGAACACTGAAGCTTTCTTT | CASSTGTANTEAFF
TRBJ2-1 | - | TRBD2 | TRBV6-5 | TGTGCCAGCAGTTACGGGAGGGATGGATGGGAGCAGTTCTTC | CASSYGRDGWEQFF
TRBJ1-1 | - | - | TRBV5-1 | TGCGCCAGCAGGACCACGGGAGGGGACACTGAAGCTTTCTTT | CASRTTGGDTEAFF
TRBJ2-3 | - | - | TRBV7-9 | TGTGCCAGCAGCTTAGGCGGGGTACGCACAGATACGCAGTATTTT | CASSLGGVRTDTQYF
TRBJ2-3 | - | TRBD2 | TRBV10-3 | TGTGCCATCAGTGACCCTATAACTAGCGGACGAGGGTTTTATTTT | CAISDPITSGRGFYF
TRBJ2-7 | - | - | TRBV19 | TGTGCCAGTAGTATAGTTTCGGGTTTTGCCTACGAGCAGTACTTC | CASSIVSGFAYEQYF
TRBJ1-1 | few | TRBD1 | TRBV5-1 | TGCGCCAGCAGCCCCCGGGACAGGGACACTGAAGCTTTCTTT | CASSPRDRDTEAFF
TRBJ2-3 | - | - | TRBV7-2 | TGTGCCAGCTCCCTAACTGGACAGCGCACAGATACGCAGTATTTT | CASSLTGQRTDTQYF
TRBJ2-2 | - | TRBD1 | TRBV11-2 | TGTGCCAGCAGCTCGCGGTTTCGAGGCGGCAGGGGGTCCGGGGAGCTGTTTTTT | CASSSRFRGGRGSGELFF
TRBJ2-1 | - | - | TRBV5-1 | TGCGCCAGCAGCTTGGGGACTAACAATGAGCAGTTCTTC | CASSLGTNNEQFF
TRBJ2-7 | - | - | TRBV29-1 | TGCAGCGTTGAAGAAACAGAAGAGCAGTACTTC | CSVEETEEQYF